This TCR beta chain is drawn from a study of spatial heterogeneity in lung cancer. Looking at the study overall: There were consistently more beta-chain sequences detected than alpha-chain sequences. Raw sequencing reads included, on average, more than 9.5 appearances of each unique TCR and UMI combination.

This clonotype was counted only a few times. Its antigen is unidentified. Germline CDR1 reads GTSNPN; CDR2 reads SVGIG (reference sequence). The CDR3 consists of 13 residues. The V and J ends lost 3 bases and 4 bases respectively, with 11 bases between them. As for time point: sample taken at primary tumor resection. Broader study findings: Estimated TCR-seq coverage of tumor T cells was only around 7.4% for alpha chains. For beta chains, the corresponding estimate was roughly 13%. Counts of expanded intratumoral alpha and beta TCRs tracked tumor mutation counts.

One entry per CDR3 protein results from TCRdb running MiXCR on the 5' RACE reads. The sample has roughly 3,000 distinct CDR3 sequences; around 27% are singletons. The gene calls are TRBV30 and TRBJ2-3; TRBD2 might be the D (6 bases). Sequenced material: lung tumor tissue, taken at surgery. The receptor was isolated from a female donor with early-stage non-small cell lung cancer. CDR3 region: CAWSRRRADTQYF. The CDR3 coding sequence is TGTGCCTGGAGCAGAAGGAGGGCAGATACGCAGTATTTT. The complete variable domain, with remaining parts taken from reference TRBV30 and TRBJ2-3, reads SQTIHQWPATLVQPVGSPLSLECTVEGTSNPNLYWYRQAAGRGLQLLFYSVGIGQISSEVPQNLSASRPQDRQFILSSKKLLLSDSGFYLCAWSRRRADTQYFGPGTRLTVL.